The present TCR beta chain was sequenced within a study of cytomegalovirus exposure and HLA in healthy donors. Turning to the study itself: A previous analysis identified 95 million to 130 million unique TCR beta sequences derived from some 200 million T cells. Study-wide findings and caveats: Within the data, a cluster of highly shared sequence variants was likely a sequencing artifact. CMV serostatus was the sole immune exposure information available. High specificity and sensitivity for cytomegalovirus status were reported for the classifier.

It was with 60 Vbeta and 13 Jbeta primers that the PCR ran. Libraries were prepared by immunoSEQ multiplex PCR; TCRdb keeps only in-frame clonotypes and omits some of them. The sample includes about 90,000 clones, 84% of them seen just once. With respect to this clone: Its matching antigen is unknown.

Germline loops: CDR1 MDHEN, CDR2 SYDVKM. The ends were cut back, 6 bases at V and 5 bases at J, with 17 bases in the middle. The CDR3 spans 15 residues. Source material: PBMCs. The chain combines TRBV28 with TRBJ1-5; D is unresolved. The clonotype originates from a man aged 18-30 years in good health and CMV-seronegative. The CDR3 loop is CASSPPGPSYQPQHF. DNA for the CDR3: TGTGCCAGCAGCCCACCTGGGCCCTCTTATCAGCCCCAGCATTTT. The variable domain in full, with the rest retrieved from reference TRBV28 and TRBJ1-5, is DVKVTQSSRYLVKRTGEKVFLECVQDMDHENMFWYRQDPGLGLRLIYFSYDVKMKEKGDIPEGYSVSREKKERFSLILESASTNQTSMYLCASSPPGPSYQPQHFGDGTRLSIL.